This record covers a single TCR beta chain. Produced via immunoSEQ multiplex PCR; TCRdb's table is partial and in-frame only. The sample gives roughly 68,000 clones, about nine tenths of which show up once; around 4.5% is in the top ten. The data belong to a study of technical replicates of blood from a few donors. CDR1 and CDR2 (germline): SGHRS, YFSETQ. With V trimmed by 4 bases and J by 7 bases, 5 bases remained unmatched. The CDR3 spans 14 residues. This clonotype originated in a human donor in good health. Some clones in this sample may be carry-over from other donors' samples. The chain is built from TRBV5-1 and TRBJ1-3, with 10 bases lining up with TRBD1. The sequencing input was PBMCs. CDR3 DNA: TGCGCCAGCAGCCCTGGGACAGGGGAGAACACCATATATTTT. Its protein product is CASSPGTGENTIYF.